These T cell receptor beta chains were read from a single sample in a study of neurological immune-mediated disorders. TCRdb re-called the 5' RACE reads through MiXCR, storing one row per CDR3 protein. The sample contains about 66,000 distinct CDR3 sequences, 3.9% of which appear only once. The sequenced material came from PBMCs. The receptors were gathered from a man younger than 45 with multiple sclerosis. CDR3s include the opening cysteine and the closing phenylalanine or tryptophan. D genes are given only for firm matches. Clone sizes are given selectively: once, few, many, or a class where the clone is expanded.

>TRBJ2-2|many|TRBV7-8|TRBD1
TGTGCCAGCAGCTTCCACCCGATTCCAGGGGGTACCGGGGAGCTGTTTTTT
CASSFHPIPGGTGELFF
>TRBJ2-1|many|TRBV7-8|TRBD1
TGTGCCAGCAGCTCAACAGGGGTACAAGGGTTCTTC
CASSSTGVQGFF
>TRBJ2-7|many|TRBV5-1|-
TGCGCCAGCAGCGACTCGGGACACGGGGAGAAGGAGCAGTACTTC
CASSDSGHGEKEQYF
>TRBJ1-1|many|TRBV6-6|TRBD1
TGTGCCAGCAGGCCGGGACAGAAGAACACTGAAGCTTTCTTT
CASRPGQKNTEAFF
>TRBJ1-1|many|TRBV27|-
TGTGCCAGCAGATTAGAAGGGGTCCACACTGAAGCTTTCTTT
CASRLEGVHTEAFF
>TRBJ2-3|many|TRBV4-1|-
TGCGCCAGCAGCCAACAGGGGCCAGCAAGGGATTTT
CASSQQGPARDF
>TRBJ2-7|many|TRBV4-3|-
TGCGCCAGCAGCCAAGATCTCGGGAGCGAGCAGTACTTC
CASSQDLGSEQYF
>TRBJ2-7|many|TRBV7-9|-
TGTGCCAGCAGCTTCAACGAGGGATTCTACGAGCAGTACTTC
CASSFNEGFYEQYF
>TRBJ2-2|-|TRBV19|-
TGTGCCAGCCATTCGGGCAGGGAGACCGGGGAGCTGTTTTTT
CASHSGRETGELFF
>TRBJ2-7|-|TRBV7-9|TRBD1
TGTGACAGCAGCTTGGCCGGGACAGGGTTTTACGAGCAGTACTTC
CDSSLAGTGFYEQYF
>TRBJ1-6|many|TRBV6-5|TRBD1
TGTGCCAGCAGCCTACAAGGGACAGGGGGCTATAATTCACCCCTCCACTTT
CASSLQGTGGYNSPLHF
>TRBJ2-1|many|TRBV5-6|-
TGTGCCAGCAGCTTGGTGAGCTCCTACAATGAGCAGTTCTTC
CASSLVSSYNEQFF
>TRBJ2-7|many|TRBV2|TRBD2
TGTGCCAGCGCCAACGGTCCCCGCGGGGGAACCTACGAGCAGTACTTC
CASANGPRGGTYEQYF